This T cell receptor beta chain is from a study of blood T cell repertoires in COVID-19. TCRdb's table, derived via immunoSEQ multiplex PCR, lists solely in-frame clones and lacks some. The sample holds roughly 170,000 clones, approximately 80% seen once. Many counts were recorded for this clone. The receptor was isolated from a woman in her forties or fifties who had recovered from COVID-19. Sequences were obtained from PBMCs or T cells enriched from blood (not recorded which).

CDR3 nucleotide sequence: TGTGCCAGCAGCTTAGCTACAGGGGGTCGTTCCTACGAGCAGTACTTC. Translated, it gives CASSLATGGRSYEQYF. V gene TRBV7-9 combines with J gene TRBJ2-7, with TRBD1 matching 8 bases. The CDR3 is made up of 16 amino acids. CDR1 SEHNR and CDR2 FQNEAQ come from the germline V gene (reference sequence). The ends lost 0 bases at V and 1 base at J; junction bases unmatched: 5.